A single sample gave rise to the 27 T cell receptor beta chains below, sequenced in a study of long-term antiretroviral therapy in people with HIV. The authors ran the immunoSEQ assay, v3.0, at survey level. Libraries were prepared by immunoSEQ multiplex PCR; TCRdb keeps only in-frame clonotypes and omits some of them. Of over 15,000 clones listed, 75% to 85% were seen once; the top ten hold about 22%. The sequenced sample was unsorted PBMCs, obtained 2.1 years after starting antiretroviral therapy. These receptors originate from a man aged 35 to 55 with HIV.

This chain links TRBV10-3 with TRBJ2-7; weak D call: TRBD2 (6 bases). The germline V and J ends were trimmed by 2 bases and 1 base, with 6 bases remaining between them. Germline lookup yields CDR1 ENHRY and CDR2 SYGVKD. The CDR3 runs 13 residues. CDR3 sequence: CAISEGGSYEQYF. The CDR3 nucleotides are TGTGCCATCAGTGAGGGAGGGTCCTACGAGCAGTACTTC.

This rearrangement joins TRBV11-3 to TRBJ1-3; TRBD1 matches 7 bases. The junction had 4 bases not matched to a gene; V was cut back by 1 base and J by 1 base. From germline, CDR1 is SGHNT and CDR2 YENEEA. This CDR3 region has 16 residues. The CDR3 coding sequence is TGTGCCAGCAGCTTAGCCGGGACAGAGTCTGGAAACACCATATATTTT. Translating gives CASSLAGTESGNTIYF.

The chain has TRBV4-2 and TRBJ2-3, with D maybe TRBD1 (5 bases). CDR1 and CDR2 (germline): LGHNA, YNFKEQ. Trimming removed 0 bases at V and 3 bases at J, with 13 bases between. This CDR3 is 16 amino acids long. This chain's CDR3 is CASSQEIVAGTDTQYF. The DNA for the CDR3 is TGTGCCAGCAGCCAAGAGATAGTAGCAGGGACAGATACGCAGTATTTT.

The chain carries TRBV6-5 and TRBJ2-2, with unresolved D. Germline CDR1 and CDR2: MNHEY and SVGAGI. V lost 4 bases to trimming and J lost 4 bases, with 7 bases between them. The CDR3 consists of 13 residues. CDR3 in DNA: TGTGCCAGCAGTTTTAAGGTCACCGGGGAGCTGTTTTTT. It is translated as CASSFKVTGELFF.

CDR3 nucleotides: TGCGCCAGCAGCTTGGGGGCTAGCGGCGGCACAGATACGCAGTATTTT. This translates into CASSLGASGGTDTQYF. The rearrangement links TRBV5-1 to TRBJ2-3, with 7 bases lining up with TRBD2. Germline lookup yields CDR1 SGHRS and CDR2 YFSETQ. The CDR3 spans 16 residues. The J segment lost 1 base and the V segment lost 0 bases, leaving 5 bases of the junction unmatched.

The V call is TRBV19, the J call TRBJ1-3; no clear D. Germline lookup yields CDR1 LNHDA and CDR2 SQIVND (reference sequence). V was shortened by 5 bases and J by 4 bases, with 9 bases between the two germline ends. CDR3 length: 13 residues. CDR3 residues: CASSAQVGNTIYF. The CDR3 DNA follows: TGTGCCAGTAGTGCGCAGGTAGGAAACACCATATATTTT. The variable domain in full, with the rest retrieved from reference TRBV19 and TRBJ1-3, is DGGITQSPKYLFRKEGQNVTLSCEQNLNHDAMYWYRQDPGQGLRLIYYSQIVNDFQKGDIAEGYSVSREKKESFPLTVTSAQKNPTAFYLCASSAQVGNTIYFGEGSWLTVV.

This sequence joins TRBV27 and TRBJ1-1; D is perhaps TRBD1 (6 bases). Per germline, CDR1 MNHEY and CDR2 SMNVEV (reference sequence). The CDR3 is made up of 14 amino acids. Trimming left V 7 bases short and J 1 base short, with 13 bases between. This chain's CDR3 is CASKIGGPNTEAFF. The CDR3 DNA reads as TGTGCCAGCAAGATTGGGGGCCCGAACACTGAAGCTTTCTTT.

The chain combines TRBV19 with TRBJ2-7; TRBD2 might be the D (6 bases). The CDR3 is 15 amino acids. Trimming left V 2 bases short and J 2 bases short, with 13 bases between. Germline CDR1 is LNHDA and CDR2 is SQIVND (reference sequence). In DNA form, the CDR3 reads TGTGCCAGTAGTATAAGCAGCGGACTACCCTACGAGCAGTACTTC. This encodes CASSISSGLPYEQYF.

This clone has just one count. V gene TRBV5-1 combines with J gene TRBJ2-1; 7 bases are a match to TRBD2. Germline values: CDR1 SGHRS, CDR2 YFSETQ. The CDR3 totals 16 residues. V lost 6 bases, J lost 5 bases, and 14 bases stayed unmatched. The CDR3 region has the DNA TGCGCCAGCACCGTAGGGAATAGCGGGCTTCACAATGAGCAGTTCTTC. This translates into CASTVGNSGLHNEQFF. The full variable domain, completed using reference TRBV5-1 and TRBJ2-1, is KAGVTQTPRYLIKTRGQQVTLSCSPISGHRSVSWYQQTPGQGLQFLFEYFSETQRNKGNFPGRFSGRQFSNSRSEMNVSTLELGDSALYLCASTVGNSGLHNEQFFGPGTRLTVL.

This chain links TRBV7-9 with TRBJ1-1; D perhaps matches TRBD1 (6 bases). Germline CDR1 SEHNR, CDR2 FQNEAQ (reference sequence). V was clipped by 5 bases and J by 0 bases, with 10 bases between them. CDR3 length: 14 residues. Here the CDR3 DNA reads TGTGCCAGCAGCGGGGGCAGCCTGAACACTGAAGCTTTCTTT. Its protein is CASSGGSLNTEAFF.

This sequence joins TRBV5-1 and TRBJ2-7; 8 bases line up with TRBD2. The CDR3 loop spans 15 amino acids. J was trimmed by 5 bases and V by 4 bases; bases with no gene match: 11. The germline CDR1 and CDR2 sequences are SGHRS and YFSETQ. CDR3 bases: TGCGCCAGCAGCCCCCTGGGGAGCGGGGGCGACGAGCAGTACTTC. Translated: CASSPLGSGGDEQYF.

The V call is TRBV18, the J call TRBJ2-1, with D perhaps given as TRBD1 or TRBD2 (5 bases each). Germline-derived CDR1 and CDR2 are KGHSH and LQKENI. The CDR3 is made up of 16 amino acids. The germline V and J ends were trimmed by 0 bases and 6 bases, with 15 bases remaining between them. CDR3 DNA: TGTGCCAGCTCACCACCGGTATGGGTGGGGACCAATGAGCAGTTCTTC. Its translation is CASSPPVWVGTNEQFF.

The rearrangement uses TRBV6-6 and TRBJ2-7; no firm D call. CDR1 and CDR2 from the germline V gene are MNHNY and SVGAGI (reference sequence). This CDR3 is built from 13 residues. With 2 bases removed from V and 1 base from J, the gap between germline ends came to 6 bases. The CDR3 protein is CASSYDNSYEQYF. The DNA for the CDR3 is TGTGCCAGCAGTTACGACAATTCCTACGAGCAGTACTTC.

The chain links TRBV28 to TRBJ1-4; 7 bases fit TRBD1. Trimming removed 6 bases from V and 5 bases from J; junction bases left unmatched: 9. The CDR3 length is 15 residues. The germline V gene has CDR1 MDHEN and CDR2 SYDVKM. The CDR3 is CASSLTGVLNEKLFF. DNA of the CDR3: TGTGCCAGCAGCTTAACAGGGGTATTAAATGAAAAACTGTTTTTT.

The chain combines TRBV27 with TRBJ1-4; D is ambiguous. V was cut by 3 bases and J by 8 bases, with 10 bases left in between. This CDR3 has 13 amino acids. Germline V gene lookup returns CDR1 MNHEY and CDR2 SMNVEV (reference sequence). The DNA for the CDR3 is TGTGCCAGCAGTTTTAATATGGGGGAAAAACTGTTTTTT. It encodes CASSFNMGEKLFF.

The rearrangement uses TRBV7-8 and TRBJ1-1; D is perhaps TRBD1 (6 bases). With 5 bases removed from V and 4 bases from J, the gap between germline ends came to 17 bases. This CDR3 has 15 residues. Germline CDR1 reads SGHVS; CDR2 reads FQNEAQ. DNA of the CDR3: TGTGCCAGCAGCCAACTGACAGGAGAAGGCACTGAAGCTTTCTTT. This sequence encodes CASSQLTGEGTEAFF.

The rearrangement uses TRBV19 and TRBJ2-5; D is perhaps TRBD2 (5 bases). This CDR3 has 13 amino acids. Germline V gene sequence: CDR1 LNHDA, CDR2 SQIVND (reference sequence). V dropped 1 base and J dropped 9 bases, with 12 bases sitting between them. The CDR3 spells CASSIGSAEAQYF. Here the CDR3 DNA reads TGTGCCAGTAGTATAGGTTCCGCGGAGGCCCAGTACTTC.

This chain uses TRBV5-1 with TRBJ1-1; D is ambiguous. V gave up 1 base and J gave up 0 bases, with 7 bases separating them. The CDR3 runs 14 residues. CDR1 and CDR2 (germline): SGHRS, YFSETQ. Here the CDR3 reads CASSLKLMNTEAFF. CDR3 nucleotides: TGCGCCAGCAGCTTGAAACTCATGAACACTGAAGCTTTCTTT.

V is TRBV5-1 and J is TRBJ2-3, with TRBD1 identical over 8 bases. Germline V gene data show CDR1 as SGHRS and CDR2 as YFSETQ. Losses at the gene ends were 2 bases for V and 3 bases for J; bases not matched to a gene: 8. This CDR3 has 16 amino acids. CDR3: CASSFGQGTVTDTQYF. The CDR3 DNA reads as TGCGCCAGCAGCTTCGGACAGGGAACCGTAACAGATACGCAGTATTTT.

A few counts support this clone. The V and J genes are TRBV21-1 and TRBJ1-5; the D call of TRBD1 is as the table states it, not checked on the DNA. TRBV21-1 is assigned pseudogene status. The CDR3 length is 18 residues. For the CDR3, the DNA is TGTGCCAGACCACCCATAATACAGGGGGCAAACCCCAATCAGCCCCAGCATTTT. It is translated as CARPPIIQGANPNQPQHF.

In DNA, the CDR3 is TGTGCCAGCAGCTTGGGACAGGGAAATTACAATGAGCAGTTCTTC. Its protein product is CASSLGQGNYNEQFF. The chain has TRBV7-9 and TRBJ2-1, with 9 bases that match TRBD1. The CDR3 has 15 residues. Trimming took 3 bases from V and 4 from J; bases not matched to a gene: 4. CDR1 is SEHNR and CDR2 is FQNEAQ in the germline V gene (reference sequence).

V usage is TRBV13 and J usage is TRBJ1-1; D is undetermined. Germline CDR1 is PRHDT and CDR2 is FYEKMQ (reference sequence). The CDR3 extends over 14 amino acids. Trimming removed 3 bases at V and 4 bases at J, with 12 bases between. CDR3 amino acids: CASSFDRTSTEAFF. In nucleotides, the CDR3 is TGTGCCAGCAGCTTCGATAGGACCTCCACTGAAGCTTTCTTT. The full variable domain, in which reference TRBV13 and TRBJ1-1 provide the parts outside the CDR3, is AAGVIQSPRHLIKEKRETATLKCYPIPRHDTVYWYQQGPGQDPQFLISFYEKMQSDKGSIPDRFSAQQFSDYHSELNMSSLELGDSALYFCASSFDRTSTEAFFGQGTRLTVV.

This chain joins TRBV5-1 and TRBJ2-1, with 7 bases matching TRBD2. CDR3 size: 15 residues. The trim removed 3 bases at V and 7 bases at J, leaving 10 bases unmatched. The germline CDR1 and CDR2 sequences are SGHRS and YFSETQ. CDR3 coding DNA: TGCGCCAGCAGCTCCGGACTAGTAAAACAAAATGAGCAGTTCTTC. Protein sequence: CASSSGLVKQNEQFF. The complete variable domain, with remaining parts taken from reference TRBV5-1 and TRBJ2-1, reads KAGVTQTPRYLIKTRGQQVTLSCSPISGHRSVSWYQQTPGQGLQFLFEYFSETQRNKGNFPGRFSGRQFSNSRSEMNVSTLELGDSALYLCASSSGLVKQNEQFFGPGTRLTVL.

CDR3 DNA sequence: TGTGCCAGCAGCTTAGGCTACTACGAGAGGTTGTCCGAGCAGTACTTC. As protein: CASSLGYYERLSEQYF. The V call is TRBV13, the J call TRBJ2-7; no reliable D call. The CDR3 loop spans 16 amino acids. CDR1 PRHDT and CDR2 FYEKMQ come from the germline V gene (reference sequence). V was pared by 0 bases and J by 6 bases, with 18 bases between. Filled out from reference TRBV13 and TRBJ2-7, the complete variable domain reads AAGVIQSPRHLIKEKRETATLKCYPIPRHDTVYWYQQGPGQDPQFLISFYEKMQSDKGSIPDRFSAQQFSDYHSELNMSSLELGDSALYFCASSLGYYERLSEQYFGPGTRLTVT.

The chain combines TRBV19 with TRBJ2-7, with 8 bases that match TRBD1. The CDR3 is 17 residues long. Germline CDR1 LNHDA, CDR2 SQIVND (reference sequence). Germline trimming cut 1 base from V and 3 bases from J; bases unmatched to any gene: 11. CDR3 protein: CASSIVPGQGLFYEQYF. The CDR3 coding sequence is TGTGCCAGTAGTATAGTCCCCGGACAGGGCCTCTTCTACGAGCAGTACTTC.

In this sample, this clone turned up once. V and J are TRBV4-1 and TRBJ2-1; TRBD1 matches at 8 bases. Looked up from germline, CDR1 is MGHRA and CDR2 is YSYEKL. The CDR3 is 15 residues long. V was pared by 1 base and J by 11 bases, with 10 bases of the junction left unmatched. CDR3 sequence: CASSQALTQGAQQFF. CDR3 DNA sequence: TGCGCCAGCAGCCAAGCCTTAACCCAGGGGGCTCAGCAGTTCTTC.

CDR3 protein: CASSLSSYSTDTQYF. CDR3 nucleotide sequence: TGTGCCAGCAGTTTATCTTCCTATAGCACAGATACGCAGTATTTT. V usage is TRBV27 and J usage is TRBJ2-3, with unresolved D. The CDR3 extends over 15 amino acids. The germline V gene encodes CDR1 MNHEY and CDR2 SMNVEV (reference sequence). Trimming left V 0 bases short and J 0 bases short, with 7 bases between.